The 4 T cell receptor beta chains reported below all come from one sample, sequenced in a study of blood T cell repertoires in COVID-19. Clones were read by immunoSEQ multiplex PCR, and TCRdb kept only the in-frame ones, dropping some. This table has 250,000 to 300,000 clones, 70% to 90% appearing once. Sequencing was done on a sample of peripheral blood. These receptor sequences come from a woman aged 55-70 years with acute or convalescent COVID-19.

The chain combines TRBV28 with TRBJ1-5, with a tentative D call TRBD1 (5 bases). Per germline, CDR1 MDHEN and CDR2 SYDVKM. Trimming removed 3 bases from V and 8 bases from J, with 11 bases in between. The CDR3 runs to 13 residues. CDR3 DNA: TGTGCCAGCAGTTTGGGCAGGGTAGAGCCCCAGCATTTT. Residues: CASSLGRVEPQHF.

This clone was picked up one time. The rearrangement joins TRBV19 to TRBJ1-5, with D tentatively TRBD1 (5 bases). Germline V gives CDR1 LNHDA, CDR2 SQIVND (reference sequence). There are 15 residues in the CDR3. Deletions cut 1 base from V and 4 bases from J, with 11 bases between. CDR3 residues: CASSIGIRVNQPQHF. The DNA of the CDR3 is TGTGCCAGTAGTATAGGGATCAGGGTGAATCAGCCCCAGCATTTT.

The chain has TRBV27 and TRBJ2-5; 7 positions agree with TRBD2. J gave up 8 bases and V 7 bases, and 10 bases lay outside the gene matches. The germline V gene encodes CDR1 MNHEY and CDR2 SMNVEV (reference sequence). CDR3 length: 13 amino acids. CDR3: CASTSGTSGTQYF. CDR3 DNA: TGTGCCAGCACCAGCGGGACCTCCGGAACCCAGTACTTC.

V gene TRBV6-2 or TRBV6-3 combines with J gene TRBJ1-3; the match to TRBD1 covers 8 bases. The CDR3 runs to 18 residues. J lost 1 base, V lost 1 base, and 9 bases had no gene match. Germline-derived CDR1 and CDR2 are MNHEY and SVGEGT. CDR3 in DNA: TGTGCCAGCAGTTACTACCGGGACAGGCTTTTGTCTGGAAACACCATATATTTT. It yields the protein CASSYYRDRLLSGNTIYF.